The clone carrying this T cell receptor beta chain appeared a single time. In the original analysis: By means of reference gene primer amplification, nucleated cell counts were estimated. Repertoires were generated with immunoSEQ multiplex PCR, while TCRdb's copy carries only in-frame clones and drops some. D and trimming come from the DNA, and the V and J calls and clone size come from that table. Of 150,000 to 200,000 clones in the sample, more than 80% are singletons; the top ten hold approximately 0.5%. This specimen belongs to a study of blood T cell repertoires in COVID-19. Overall study: COVID-19 samples, acute and convalescent, were from the United States, Italy and Spain. T cells, B-cell-depleted T cells, or PBMCs provided the cDNA or gDNA that served as material.

V gave up 10 bases and J gave up 3 bases, with 19 bases separating them. The CDR3 extends over 15 amino acids. CDR1 and CDR2 from the germline V gene are SGHTA and FQGNSA. Sequences were obtained from peripheral blood. V is TRBV7-2 and J is TRBJ2-1; D may be TRBD2 (6 bases). The TCR originated in a man aged 50 to 59 with acute or convalescent COVID-19. The CDR3 nucleotides are TGTGCCACCTGTGCCGGGAGTGTCAGCTACAATGAGCAGTTCTTC. As protein: CATCAGSVSYNEQFF. The full variable domain, completed using reference TRBV7-2 and TRBJ2-1, is GAGVSQSPSNKVTEKGKDVELRCDPISGHTALYWYRQSLGQGLEFLIYFQGNSAPDKSGLPSDRFSAERTGGSVSTLTIQRTQQEDSAVYLCATCAGSVSYNEQFFGPGTRLTVL.